The rows below give T cell receptor beta chains drawn from one sample of a study of T-cell memory formation after mild COVID-19. TCRdb re-analysed the 5' RACE reads in MiXCR, keeping a single row per CDR3 protein. The sample shows a few hundred thousand distinct CDR3 sequences, roughly 22% of them seen only once. The sequenced sample was PBMCs or a T cell subset sorted from them (not recorded which). The receptors were sampled from an adult woman who had mild COVID-19 (a few samples of this study predate the infection). Cell type and time point are not known. CDR3s include the opening cysteine and the closing phenylalanine or tryptophan. D genes are given only for firm matches. Part of the rows lack a size; the others show once, few, many or a class for expanded clones.

j_call clone_size cdr3_length v_call d_call cdr3_aa cdr3_nt
TRBJ2-2 few 14 TRBV7-3 TRBD2 CASSSGMNTGELFF TGTGCCAGCAGCAGCGGGATGAACACCGGGGAGCTGTTTTTT
TRBJ2-7 NA 15 TRBV6-1 NA CASSDGEVLAYEQYF TGTGCCAGCAGTGATGGGGAAGTCTTAGCCTACGAGCAGTACTTC
TRBJ2-5 many 14 TRBV7-6 NA CASSLLGGQETQYF TGTGCCAGCAGCTTATTAGGGGGCCAAGAGACCCAGTACTTC
TRBJ2-5 NA 13 TRBV13 NA CASSLGVLETQYF TGTGCCAGCAGCTTAGGGGTGTTGGAGACCCAGTACTTC
TRBJ2-5 few 14 TRBV12-3/TRBV12-4 TRBD1 CASSSLDRAETQYF TGTGCCAGCAGTTCACTGGACAGGGCAGAGACCCAGTACTTC
TRBJ2-1 few 15 TRBV5-6 NA CASSFKGGWGNEQFF TGTGCCAGCAGCTTCAAAGGCGGGTGGGGCAATGAGCAGTTCTTC
TRBJ2-7 few 15 TRBV7-9 NA CASSLRGADSYEQYF TGTGCCAGCAGCTTACGTGGGGCCGACTCCTACGAGCAGTACTTC
TRBJ2-7 NA 15 TRBV2 NA CASSEAAGFRYEQYF TGTGCCAGCAGTGAAGCGGCGGGGTTTAGGTACGAGCAGTACTTC
TRBJ1-2 NA 14 TRBV24-1 TRBD1 CATSDPGTAARYTF TGTGCCACCAGTGACCCTGGGACAGCTGCTCGCTACACCTTC
TRBJ2-3 many 12 TRBV12-3/TRBV12-4 NA CASSSRADTQYF TGTGCCAGCAGTTCCAGGGCAGATACGCAGTATTTT
TRBJ1-5 NA 15 TRBV5-6 TRBD1 CASSLLGQRNQPQHF TGTGCCAGCAGCTTGCTGGGACAGCGCAATCAGCCCCAGCATTTT
TRBJ2-3 NA 16 TRBV10-3 TRBD1 CAIRGDRDSIRGTQYF TGTGCCATCAGAGGGGACAGGGACTCCATCCGCGGTACGCAGTATTTT
TRBJ2-7 NA 14 TRBV27 TRBD2 CASNRAGGAYEQYF TGTGCCAGCAATCGAGCGGGAGGCGCCTACGAGCAGTACTTC
TRBJ1-1 few 15 TRBV5-1 TRBD1 CASSSLRQGSTEAFF TGCGCCAGCAGCTCCCTTAGACAGGGAAGCACTGAAGCTTTCTTT
TRBJ1-5 NA 16 TRBV6-1 NA CASSDGTTYSNQPQHF TGTGCCAGCAGTGATGGGACAACTTATAGCAATCAGCCCCAGCATTTT
TRBJ2-1 NA 14 TRBV29-1 NA CSVEGAGAYNEQFF TGCAGCGTTGAAGGCGCAGGAGCTTACAATGAGCAGTTCTTC
TRBJ1-5 NA 16 TRBV5-6 NA CASSMGPGASNQPQHF TGTGCCAGCAGCATGGGGCCGGGGGCTAGCAATCAGCCCCAGCATTTT
TRBJ2-5 few 16 TRBV7-9 TRBD2 CASSLWGGLSEETQYF TGTGCCAGCAGCTTATGGGGGGGACTCTCAGAAGAGACCCAGTACTTC
TRBJ1-1 few 13 TRBV30 NA CAWSPGDRTEAFF TGTGCCTGGAGTCCCGGGGACCGGACTGAAGCTTTCTTT
TRBJ1-1 NA 14 TRBV18 NA CASSPTRDGTEAFF TGTGCCAGCTCACCTACCCGGGATGGGACTGAAGCTTTCTTT
TRBJ2-7 few 13 TRBV7-7 NA CASSLVLRDEQYF TGTGCTAGCAGCTTAGTACTCCGGGACGAGCAGTACTTC
TRBJ2-1 NA 13 TRBV25-1 NA CASSEYKGNEQFF TGTGCCAGCAGTGAATATAAGGGAAATGAGCAGTTCTTC
TRBJ2-2 NA 16 TRBV7-6 NA CASSATTSASTGELFF TGTGCCAGCAGCGCCACCACGTCGGCTTCCACCGGGGAGCTGTTTTTT
TRBJ2-5 few 12 TRBV20-1 TRBD1 CSASQGAETQYF TGCAGTGCTTCACAGGGGGCAGAGACCCAGTACTTC
TRBJ2-4 many 15 TRBV20-1 NA CSAPSTPVAKNIQYF TGCAGTGCTCCGTCCACGCCCGTAGCCAAAAACATTCAGTACTTC
TRBJ1-1 NA 14 TRBV6-5 NA CASSYEAGNTEAFF TGTGCCAGCAGTTACGAGGCAGGGAACACTGAAGCTTTCTTT
TRBJ2-3 NA 12 TRBV7-2 NA CASSLDELGQYF TGTGCCAGCAGCTTAGACGAGCTAGGGCAGTATTTT
TRBJ2-3 NA 16 TRBV29-1 TRBD1 CSVEVGTGGLYDTQYF TGCAGCGTTGAAGTGGGCACAGGGGGTTTGTATGATACGCAGTATTTT
TRBJ2-7 NA 15 TRBV9 NA CASSATGLGVYEQYF TGTGCCAGCAGCGCGACCGGCCTAGGGGTTTACGAGCAGTACTTC
TRBJ2-5 few 14 TRBV11-2 TRBD1 CASSPPGGRETQYF TGTGCCAGCAGCCCCCCAGGGGGCAGGGAGACCCAGTACTTC
TRBJ1-1 NA 13 TRBV11-2 NA CASREGHFTEAFF TGTGCCAGCAGAGAGGGACACTTCACTGAAGCTTTCTTT
TRBJ1-4 NA 13 TRBV6-5 NA CASSYRGGEKLFF TGTGCCAGCAGTTACCGGGGAGGTGAAAAACTGTTTTTT
TRBJ1-5 NA 12 TRBV27 NA CASSSYGEPQHF TGTGCCAGCAGCTCCTACGGGGAGCCCCAGCATTTT
TRBJ2-1 NA 16 TRBV6-2/TRBV6-3 TRBD2 CASSYSGTSGYNEQFF TGTGCCAGCAGTTACTCTGGGACTAGCGGCTACAATGAGCAGTTCTTC
TRBJ1-2 NA 13 TRBV7-3 NA CASSLKAKGGYTF TGTGCCAGCAGCTTAAAGGCGAAGGGAGGCTACACCTTC
TRBJ2-1 NA 13 TRBV12-3/TRBV12-4 TRBD2 CASSTAAGTEQFF TGTGCCAGCAGTACGGCAGCGGGGACTGAGCAGTTCTTC
TRBJ2-3 NA 12 TRBV19 NA CASSISGRTQYF TGTGCCAGTAGTATCTCAGGGCGCACGCAGTATTTT
TRBJ2-5 NA 13 TRBV19 NA CASSISEGMTQYF TGTGCCAGTAGTATTTCGGAGGGAATGACCCAGTACTTC
TRBJ2-2 NA 19 TRBV24-1 NA CATSEIAEEDSPNTGELFF TGTGCCACCAGTGAAATAGCAGAGGAGGACAGCCCGAACACCGGGGAGCTGTTTTTT
TRBJ1-1 NA 12 TRBV29-1 NA CSVSTVNTEAFF TGCAGCGTATCGACAGTGAACACTGAAGCTTTCTTT
TRBJ2-1 NA 12 TRBV3-1 TRBD2 CASSQVQRGTFF TGTGCCAGCAGCCAAGTTCAGCGGGGGACGTTCTTC
TRBJ1-1 NA 12 TRBV29-1 NA CSVAGRFTEAFF TGCAGCGTAGCCGGGAGATTCACTGAAGCTTTCTTT
TRBJ1-4 few 13 TRBV7-2 NA CASSLGEKEKLFF TGTGCCAGCAGCTTAGGGGAGAAGGAAAAACTGTTTTTT
TRBJ2-5 NA 15 TRBV11-3 TRBD1 CASSLVDRLGETQYF TGTGCCAGCAGCTTAGTGGACAGGCTGGGGGAGACCCAGTACTTC
TRBJ2-5 few 18 TRBV20-1 TRBD2 CSASTGTSGGLWLETQYF TGCAGTGCTTCAACCGGGACTAGCGGGGGGTTGTGGTTAGAGACCCAGTACTTC
TRBJ1-6 few 17 TRBV12-3/TRBV12-4 NA CASSLIPGAGRNSPLHF TGTGCCAGCAGTTTAATACCCGGCGCGGGGAGGAATTCACCCCTCCACTTT
TRBJ1-1 NA 14 TRBV28 NA CASSPYTGYTEAFF TGTGCCAGCAGTCCATACACAGGGTACACTGAAGCTTTCTTT
TRBJ2-7 once 12 TRBV29-1 NA CSVDTGADEQYF TGCAGCGTTGATACTGGGGCCGACGAGCAGTACTTC
TRBJ1-2 few 17 TRBV11-2 TRBD1 CASSGFGQGPNRYGYTF TGTGCCAGCAGCGGTTTCGGACAGGGGCCCAATAGGTATGGCTACACCTTC
TRBJ1-6 few 13 TRBV7-9 NA CASSLGTEDTLHF TGTGCCAGCAGCCTTGGGACCGAAGATACCCTCCACTTT
TRBJ1-2 NA 13 TRBV15 NA CATSLRGGNGYTF TGTGCCACCAGCCTTCGAGGGGGGAATGGCTACACCTTC
TRBJ2-1 few 16 TRBV4-2 NA CASSQGGRSSYNEQFF TGTGCCAGCAGCCAAGGTGGTCGGAGCTCCTACAATGAGCAGTTCTTC
TRBJ2-3 NA 16 TRBV6-2/TRBV6-3 TRBD2 CASSPGRAGGPVTQYF TGTGCCAGCAGTCCCGGTAGAGCGGGGGGGCCTGTTACGCAGTATTTT
TRBJ2-7 NA 14 TRBV5-1 TRBD1 CASSSRYRGLEQYF TGCGCCAGCAGCTCCCGGTACAGGGGTCTCGAGCAGTACTTC
TRBJ1-5 few 13 TRBV24-1 TRBD1 CATSGQGWQPQHF TGTGCCACCAGCGGACAGGGATGGCAGCCCCAGCATTTT
TRBJ2-1 NA 15 TRBV30 TRBD2 CAWSVGLAGASEQFF TGTGCCTGGAGCGTCGGACTAGCGGGAGCGAGTGAGCAGTTCTTC
TRBJ2-2 NA 13 TRBV6-4 NA CASSDQVSGELFF TGTGCCAGCAGTGACCAGGTCTCCGGGGAGCTGTTTTTT
TRBJ2-1 few 11 TRBV2 NA CASRRENEQFF TGTGCCAGCAGGAGGGAGAATGAGCAGTTCTTC